This T cell receptor (beta chain) was found in a study of shared clonotypes between healthy human individuals. The V and J ends lost 5 bases and 4 bases, in that order; junction bases with no gene match: 3. Germline V CDR1 and CDR2: SGHTA, FQGTGA. This CDR3 comprises 13 residues. In the source study's methods: Filtering differed for immunoSEQ, which gave only junction sequences without quality scores. Here immunoSEQ multiplex PCR was the method, and the copy in TCRdb shows in-frame clones only, minus some. V and J calls and clone size follow that table, whereas D and trimming were derived from the DNA. The sample records 1.5 million to 2.5 million clones, roughly 95% being singletons. CD8 cells regarded as naive lacked CD45RO, were positively chosen for CCR7, and omitted terminally differentiated effector memory CD45RA+ cells. Only Caucasian adults living in Nashville, Tennessee served as donors.

The V call is TRBV7-3, the J call TRBJ1-1, with 8 bases matching TRBD1. The sample taken for sequencing was naive CD8+ T cells sorted from blood. This clonotype was sampled from a man between 18 and 35 years old in good health. This chain's CDR3 is CASSPGGLTEAFF. As DNA, the CDR3 is TGTGCCAGCAGCCCAGGGGGCCTCACTGAAGCTTTCTTT.